This T cell receptor beta chain was observed in a study of control samples from healthy donors and cancer patients. This clone was seen only a few times. Profiling relied on immunoSEQ multiplex PCR, and the TCRdb table lists in-frame clones only, not all of them. This table holds roughly 160,000 clones, 96% found once. The CDR3 spans 14 residues. Per the germline V gene, CDR1 is SGHVS and CDR2 is FQNEAQ. Trimming removed 5 bases from V and 2 bases from J; junction bases left unmatched: 4. Material for sequencing was blood. This clonotype originated in a woman younger than 45 in good health. This chain joins TRBV7-8 and TRBJ2-7; TRBD1 agrees at 9 bases. This CDR3 is CASSPRTGAYEQYF. CDR3 nucleotide sequence: TGTGCCAGCAGCCCCCGGACAGGGGCCTACGAGCAGTACTTC. Full variable domain (missing parts from reference TRBV7-8 and TRBJ2-7): GAGVSQSPRYKVAKRGQDVALRCDPISGHVSLFWYQQALGQGPEFLTYFQNEAQLDKSGLPSDRFFAERPEGSVSTLKIQRTQQEDSAVYLCASSPRTGAYEQYFGPGTRLTVT.